These 3 T cell receptor beta chains were sequenced from one sample in a study of regulatory T cells in long-lasting Graves disease. Time point here: newly diagnosed GD, antithyroid drugs for less than 3 months. The TCR library was made from RNA extracted from PBMCs. Both iRepertoire HTBI primers and Arm-PCR of CDR3 regions were used to build the TCR beta libraries. TCRdb re-called the multiplex PCR reads with MiXCR, one entry per CDR3 protein. This sample has more than 450,000 distinct CDR3 sequences, with around 15% found just once. These data also featured in a second study, about T cells in Graves' hyperthyroidism and ophthalmopathy.

The sample was peripheral blood mononuclear cells (PBMCs), taken at new diagnosis, from a patient treated with antithyroid drugs. The receptors shown here come from a man aged 35-49 years with Graves disease.

The chain uses TRBV5-1 and TRBJ1-1; D remains ambiguous. This CDR3 region has 13 residues. The ends were cut back, 0 bases at V and 4 bases at J, with 7 bases in the middle. CDR1 SGHRS and CDR2 YFSETQ come from the germline V gene. The CDR3, as DNA: TGCGCCAGCAGCTTGGAGGTGATCACTGAAGCTTTCTTT. Encoded protein: CASSLEVITEAFF.

This clonotype was picked up many times. V and J are TRBV13 and TRBJ2-7; D is perhaps TRBD1 (7 bases). This CDR3 contains 15 residues. V lost 4 bases and J 6 bases, leaving 19 bases between the germline ends. Germline V lookup: CDR1 PRHDT, CDR2 FYEKMQ (reference sequence). CDR3 sequence reads: CASSSQGGRQREQYF. CDR3 nucleotide sequence: TGTGCCAGCAGCTCCCAGGGGGGCCGTCAACGCGAGCAGTACTTC.

This clonotype was seen a few times. This chain connects TRBV9 to TRBJ2-3; 8 bases agree with TRBD1. Germline V gene lookup returns CDR1 SGDLS and CDR2 YYNGEE. This CDR3 is built from 18 residues. V shed 0 bases, J shed 4 bases, and the junction held 13 bases outside the gene matches. In DNA, the CDR3 is TGTGCCAGCAGCGTAGAGGTAGACGGCAGGGGGCTGGCAGATACGCAGTATTTT. Translating gives CASSVEVDGRGLADTQYF.